This record looks at one TCR beta chain sequence and its context. Its antigen is still unknown. Assay used: immunoSEQ multiplex PCR; TCRdb lists only in-frame clones, some missing. The table shows 120,000 or so clones, with roughly 89% occurring only once. The data are from a study of cytomegalovirus exposure and HLA in healthy donors. Regarding the study as a whole: Cytomegalovirus-associated status was assigned to fewer than 200 TCR beta chains. According to a subsequent analysis, TCR clusters from the first cohort were inclined to appear together in the 120 validation repertoires. Published work reported that the classifier diagnosed cytomegalovirus status with high specificity and sensitivity.

The donors were part of the validation cohort of 120 subjects. That cohort was separate from the first cohort, which comprised 550 to 750 subjects. Germline loops: CDR1 LNHDA, CDR2 SQIVND (reference sequence). Trimming cost V 2 bases and J 5 bases, with 12 bases left between them. This CDR3 is 14 amino acids long. The sequence derives from a young woman in good health and CMV-seronegative. V is TRBV19 and J is TRBJ1-1, with D uncertain. Material for sequencing was PBMCs. CDR3 loop: CASSIQTTSTEAFF. CDR3 nucleotides: TGTGCCAGTAGTATACAGACAACTTCAACTGAAGCTTTCTTT.